The entry that follows covers one T cell receptor beta chain sequence. Its antigen is unknown. Researchers ran the PCR with 60 Vbeta and 13 Jbeta primers. Libraries were prepared by immunoSEQ multiplex PCR; TCRdb keeps only in-frame clonotypes and omits some of them. The table includes 190,000 or so clones, 75% to 90% detected once. V lost 1 base, J lost 5 bases, and 15 bases lay in between. This CDR3 is built from 15 residues. Germline loops: CDR1 SEHNR, CDR2 FQNEAQ (reference sequence). The data were obtained in a study of cytomegalovirus exposure and HLA in healthy donors. Study outcomes and limitations: Solely CMV serostatus was available to characterize immune exposure.

This receptor was taken from a boy younger than 18 in good health and CMV-seronegative. The sequencing sample was made of PBMCs. V usage is TRBV7-9 and J usage is TRBJ2-7; weak D call: TRBD2 (5 bases). In nucleotides, the CDR3 is TGTGCCAGCAGCTTAGATTTGGGGAGACGGAACGAGCAGTACTTC. Protein sequence: CASSLDLGRRNEQYF.